Below, 5 T cell receptor beta chains from the same sample are listed, as sequenced in a study of identical twins. Each CDR3 protein gets one entry after TCRdb re-called the 5' RACE reads with MiXCR. The sample includes hundreds of thousands of distinct CDR3 sequences, 20% to 25% seen only once; the top ten take 0.48%. The same sample was also used in a study of yellow fever vaccine responses in identical twins.

The sequencing sample was made of CD4+ T cells sorted from blood. Source of these receptors: a woman younger than 30 in good health.

This clonotype was picked up a small number of times. CDR3 residues: CASSPPFTINQPQHF. The CDR3 nucleotides are TGTGCCAGCAGTCCACCATTCACAATCAATCAGCCCCAGCATTTT. This sequence joins TRBV28 and TRBJ1-5; the D is unclear. CDR1 is MDHEN, CDR2 SYDVKM, per germline. Trimming removed 5 bases at V and 3 bases at J, with 14 bases between. The CDR3 runs 15 residues.

In this sample, this clonotype turned up a few times. This chain links TRBV5-1 with TRBJ2-3; D remains unclear. Per the germline V gene, CDR1 is SGHRS and CDR2 is YFSETQ. V lost 1 base to trimming and J lost 5 bases, with 14 bases between them. The CDR3 covers 15 residues. CDR3 sequence (DNA): TGCGCCAGCAGCTTGAGACCACACACGTTAGATACGCAGTATTTT. Protein: CASSLRPHTLDTQYF. Filled out from reference TRBV5-1 and TRBJ2-3, the complete variable domain reads KAGVTQTPRYLIKTRGQQVTLSCSPISGHRSVSWYQQTPGQGLQFLFEYFSETQRNKGNFPGRFSGRQFSNSRSEMNVSTLELGDSALYLCASSLRPHTLDTQYFGPGTRLTVL.

The rearrangement uses TRBV6-6 and TRBJ2-2, with D possibly matching TRBD2 (5 bases). Between the trimmed V and J ends, which lost 6 bases and 7 bases, there was a span of 9 bases. The CDR3 length is 12 residues. Germline V gene sequence: CDR1 MNHNY, CDR2 SVGAGI (reference sequence). CDR3 nucleotides: TGTGCCAGCAGCCATACTAGCGGGGAGCTGTTTTTT. It specifies CASSHTSGELFF.

This rearrangement joins TRBV7-9 to TRBJ2-1; 7 bases are shared with TRBD2. This CDR3 is 16 amino acids long. Losses at the gene ends were 5 bases for V and 1 base for J; bases not matched to a gene: 8. Germline-derived CDR1 and CDR2 are SEHNR and FQNEAQ (reference sequence). The CDR3 sequence is CASSLRAGASYNEQFF. The CDR3 region has the DNA TGTGCCAGCAGCCTACGGGCGGGAGCGTCCTACAATGAGCAGTTCTTC.

This chain uses TRBV18 with TRBJ1-2, with D possibly being TRBD1 (5 bases). Looked up from germline, CDR1 is KGHSH and CDR2 is LQKENI. Deletions cut 7 bases from V and 9 bases from J, with 18 bases between. This CDR3 region has 13 residues. CDR3 DNA: TGTGCCAGCTACTGGGGCGGAAGTGGTAGCTACACCTTC. This sequence encodes CASYWGGSGSYTF.